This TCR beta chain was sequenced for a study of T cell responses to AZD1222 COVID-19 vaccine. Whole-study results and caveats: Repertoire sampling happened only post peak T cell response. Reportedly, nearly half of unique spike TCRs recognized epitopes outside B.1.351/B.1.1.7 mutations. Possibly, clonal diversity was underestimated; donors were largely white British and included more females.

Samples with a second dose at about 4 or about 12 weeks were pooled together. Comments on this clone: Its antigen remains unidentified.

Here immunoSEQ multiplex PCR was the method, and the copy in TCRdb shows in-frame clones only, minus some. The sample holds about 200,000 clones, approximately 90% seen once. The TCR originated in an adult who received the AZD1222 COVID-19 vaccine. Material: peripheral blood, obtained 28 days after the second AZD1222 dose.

CDR3: CASSLKGVGYTF. Here the CDR3 DNA reads TGTGCCAGCAGCTTAAAAGGGGTTGGCTACACCTTC. This chain connects TRBV7-9 to TRBJ1-2, with D possibly TRBD1 on 5 matching bases. This CDR3 is built from 12 residues. Germline V lookup: CDR1 SEHNR, CDR2 FQNEAQ (reference sequence). Deletions cut 2 bases from V and 7 bases from J, with 8 bases between. Full variable domain (rest looked up from reference TRBV7-9 and TRBJ1-2): DTGVSQNPRHKITKRGQNVTFRCDPISEHNRLYWYRQTLGQGPEFLTYFQNEAQLEKSRLLSDRFSAERPKGSFSTLEIQRTEQGDSAMYLCASSLKGVGYTFGSGTRLTVV.